One sample yielded the 18 T cell receptor beta chains listed below, sequenced in a study of blood T cell repertoires in COVID-19. Sequencing was performed with immunoSEQ multiplex PCR; in TCRdb, only in-frame clones are kept and a portion is missing. The repertoire holds just under 150,000 clones, over 70% seen once, with 35% to 40% in the top ten. The sequencing sample was made of peripheral blood. These receptors all stem from a man aged 50 to 60 who had recovered from COVID-19.

This clone was counted only a few times. This sequence joins TRBV7-2 and TRBJ1-6; TRBD1 matches 10 bases. The CDR3 runs to 15 residues. Trimming took 5 bases from V and 10 from J; bases not matched to a gene: 8. Germline lookup yields CDR1 SGHTA and CDR2 FQGNSA. The CDR3 loop reads CASSTWTGGDSPLHF. The CDR3 DNA is TGTGCCAGCAGCACCTGGACAGGGGGAGACTCACCCCTCCACTTT.

V and J are TRBV18 and TRBJ1-1; 7 bases agree with TRBD1. Germline loops: CDR1 KGHSH, CDR2 LQKENI. CDR3 length: 14 residues. V was pared by 2 bases and J by 3 bases, with 3 bases of the junction left unmatched. The CDR3 nucleotides read TGTGCCAGCTCACCAACGGGACAGTACACTGAAGCTTTCTTT. This sequence encodes CASSPTGQYTEAFF.

This clone was seen only once. The rearrangement uses TRBV5-1 and TRBJ1-6, with 9 bases fitting TRBD1. V trimming: 4 bases; J trimming: 6 bases; junction bases outside the gene matches: 5. Germline lookup yields CDR1 SGHRS and CDR2 YFSETQ. CDR3 length equals 15 residues. CDR3 nucleotide sequence: TGCGCCAGCAGCAGGGACAGGGTCAGTAATTCACCCCTCCACTTT. Amino acids: CASSRDRVSNSPLHF.

The CDR3 reads CASSFNYEQYF. The CDR3 DNA is TGTGCCAGCAGTTTTAACTACGAGCAGTACTTC. The genes are TRBV6-5 and TRBJ2-7, with D unclear. The V end lost 4 bases, the J end lost 3 bases, and 4 bases lay between the germline ends. Germline lookup yields CDR1 MNHEY and CDR2 SVGAGI. The CDR3 is made up of 11 amino acids.

This sequence joins TRBV3-1 (or the pseudogene TRBV3-2) and TRBJ2-5; 11 nucleotides line up with TRBD2. CDR3 length: 14 amino acids. Germline lookup yields CDR1 LGHDT and CDR2 YNNKEL (reference sequence). Germline trimming cut 4 bases from V and 4 bases from J; bases unmatched to any gene: 2. CDR3 region: CASSLLAGGETQYF. Written as DNA, the CDR3 is TGTGCCAGCAGCCTTCTAGCGGGGGGAGAGACCCAGTACTTC.

The chain carries TRBV29-1 and TRBJ1-1; TRBD1 matches 10 bases. CDR3 length: 13 amino acids. Germline V gives CDR1 SQVTM, CDR2 ANQGSEA. J was trimmed by 5 bases and V by 7 bases; bases with no gene match: 7. The CDR3 coding sequence is TGCAGCGCAGAGACAGGGGGCAATACTGAAGCTTTCTTT. This sequence encodes CSAETGGNTEAFF. The full variable domain, completed using reference TRBV29-1 and TRBJ1-1, is SAVISQKPSRDICQRGTSLTIQCQVDSQVTMMFWYRQQPGQSLTLIATANQGSEATYESGFVIDKFPISRPNLTFSTLTVSNMSPEDSSIYLCSAETGGNTEAFFGQGTRLTVV.

This clone was seen a single time. The CDR3 protein is CASSQRQGITTNEKLFF. DNA for the CDR3: TGTGCCAGCAGCCAAAGACAGGGTATTACAACTAATGAAAAACTGTTTTTT. The chain carries TRBV7-2 and TRBJ1-4; TRBD1 agrees at 7 bases. Germline lookup yields CDR1 SGHTA and CDR2 FQGNSA. The J segment lost 0 bases and the V segment lost 5 bases, leaving 9 bases of the junction unmatched. This CDR3 has 17 amino acids. Full variable domain (missing parts from reference TRBV7-2 and TRBJ1-4): GAGVSQSPSNKVTEKGKDVELRCDPISGHTALYWYRQSLGQGLEFLIYFQGNSAPDKSGLPSDRFSAERTGGSVSTLTIQRTQQEDSAVYLCASSQRQGITTNEKLFFGSGTQLSVL.

This chain joins TRBV19 and TRBJ2-2, with 9 bases lining up with TRBD2. CDR1 and CDR2 from the germline V gene are LNHDA and SQIVND (reference sequence). The CDR3 is made up of 15 amino acids. V dropped 7 bases and J dropped 3; count of bases not matched to a gene: 6. The CDR3 nucleotides read TGTGCCAGTACCCCCCAGCGGGGGGACACCGGGGAGCTGTTTTTT. Translating it yields CASTPQRGDTGELFF.

The sample holds a few counts of this clone. The CDR3, as DNA: TGCGCCAGCAGCTTGGGCCCCGGGACTAGCGGGGGGAACACCGGGGAGCTGTTTTTT. It encodes CASSLGPGTSGGNTGELFF. The chain joins TRBV5-1 to TRBJ2-2, with 14 nucleotides matching TRBD2. J lost 1 base, V lost 0 bases, and 5 bases had no gene match. Germline V gives CDR1 SGHRS, CDR2 YFSETQ. The CDR3 contains 19 residues.

V gene TRBV15 combines with J gene TRBJ2-7, with 9 bases that match TRBD1. Germline V lookup: CDR1 LNHNV, CDR2 YYDKDF (reference sequence). The length of the CDR3 is 14 residues. V shed 3 bases, J shed 4 bases, and the junction held 4 bases outside the gene matches. The DNA for the CDR3 is TGTGCCACCAGCAGGGACAGGGGATGGTACGAGCAGTACTTC. Protein sequence: CATSRDRGWYEQYF.

V is TRBV14 and J is TRBJ1-2; TRBD1 matches at 8 bases. The trim removed 2 bases at V and 4 bases at J, leaving 3 bases unmatched. Germline V gene lookup returns CDR1 SGHDN and CDR2 FVKESK. The CDR3 length is 14 residues. The CDR3 spells CASSQQTGAYGYTF. CDR3 bases: TGTGCCAGCAGCCAACAGACAGGGGCCTATGGCTACACCTTC. Using reference TRBV14 and TRBJ1-2 for the parts outside the CDR3, the full variable domain is EAGVTQFPSHSVIEKGQTVTLRCDPISGHDNLYWYRRVMGKEIKFLLHFVKESKQDESGMPNNRFLAERTGGTYSTLKVQPAELEDSGVYFCASSQQTGAYGYTFGSGTRLTVV.

This clone has just one count. The chain has TRBV3-1 (or the pseudogene TRBV3-2) and TRBJ2-3, with D possibly matching TRBD2 (6 bases). This CDR3 has 17 residues. The germline V gene has CDR1 LGHDT and CDR2 YNNKEL (reference sequence). Between the trimmed V and J ends, which lost 1 base and 0 bases, there was a span of 14 bases. CDR3 sequence reads: CASSQVVSGTSTDTQYF. The CDR3 bases are TGTGCCAGCAGCCAAGTGGTTAGCGGAACTAGCACAGATACGCAGTATTTT.

The rearrangement joins TRBV6-4 to TRBJ1-2; D call uncertain. Germline values: CDR1 MRHNA, CDR2 SNTAGT. Trimming shortened V by 6 bases and J by 3 bases, and 17 bases separated the two germline ends. This CDR3 contains 15 residues. CDR3 nucleotides: TGTGCCAGCAGCCCAGGAAGTAGCGATCACTATGGCTACACCTTC. As protein: CASSPGSSDHYGYTF.

This sequence joins TRBV19 and TRBJ2-3, with 11 bases aligning to TRBD2. V gave up 3 bases and J gave up 3 bases; unmatched junction bases: 2. Germline CDR1 LNHDA, CDR2 SQIVND (reference sequence). There are 15 residues in the CDR3. CDR3 bases: TGTGCCAGTAGTATTGCTAGCGGGGGGACAGATACGCAGTATTTT. This gives the protein CASSIASGGTDTQYF.

This chain links TRBV6-5 with TRBJ2-7; 8 bases map to TRBD1. The trim removed 0 bases at V and 4 bases at J, leaving 8 bases unmatched. The V gene's germline CDR1 is MNHEY and CDR2 SVGAGI. This CDR3 region has 16 residues. For the CDR3, the DNA is TGTGCCAGCAGTTACTCCCGGCAGGGGGCGTTGTACGAGCAGTACTTC. This translates into CASSYSRQGALYEQYF.

V and J are TRBV6-2 or TRBV6-3 and TRBJ1-6, with 9 nucleotides matching TRBD1. The CDR3 runs to 18 residues. Trimming removed 2 bases from V and 2 bases from J; junction bases left unmatched: 7. Germline V gene lookup returns CDR1 MNHEY and CDR2 SVGEGT. CDR3 DNA sequence: TGTGCCAGCAGTTACCCAAGGGACAGGGTAACCTATAATTCACCCCTCCACTTT. It specifies CASSYPRDRVTYNSPLHF.

The chain links TRBV19 to TRBJ2-7, with 9 bases lining up with TRBD1. Germline V gene data show CDR1 as LNHDA and CDR2 as SQIVND (reference sequence). Trimming cost V 6 bases and J 2 bases; bases outside gene matches: 8. The CDR3 spans 15 residues. Here the CDR3 reads CASSNQGQGPYEQYF. The CDR3, as DNA: TGTGCCAGTAGCAATCAGGGACAGGGACCCTACGAGCAGTACTTC.

This chain joins TRBV7-3 and TRBJ2-1; D might be TRBD1 (6 bases). Germline-derived CDR1 and CDR2 are SGHTA and FQGTGA. V gave up 4 bases and J gave up 4 bases, with 17 bases separating them. This CDR3 has 16 residues. CDR3 coding DNA: TGTGCCAGCAGCTCAATCGCCGGGACAACATACAATGAGCAGTTCTTC. As protein: CASSSIAGTTYNEQFF.